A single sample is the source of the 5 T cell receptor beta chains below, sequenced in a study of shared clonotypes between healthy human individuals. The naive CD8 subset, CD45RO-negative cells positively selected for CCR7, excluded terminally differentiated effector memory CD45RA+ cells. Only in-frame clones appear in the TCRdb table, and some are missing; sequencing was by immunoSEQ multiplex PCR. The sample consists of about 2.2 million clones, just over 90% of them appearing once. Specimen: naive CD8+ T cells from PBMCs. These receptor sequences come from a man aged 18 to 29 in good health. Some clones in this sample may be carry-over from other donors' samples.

In nucleotides, the CDR3 is TGTGCCAGCAGTGAACTCGGGGCCTCACCCCTCCACTTT. Its translation is CASSELGASPLHF. V is TRBV6-1 and J is TRBJ1-6, with D tentatively TRBD1 (5 bases). The V and J ends lost 2 bases and 10 bases respectively, with 9 bases between them. The CDR3 consists of 13 residues. The germline gives CDR1 MNHNS, CDR2 SASEGT.

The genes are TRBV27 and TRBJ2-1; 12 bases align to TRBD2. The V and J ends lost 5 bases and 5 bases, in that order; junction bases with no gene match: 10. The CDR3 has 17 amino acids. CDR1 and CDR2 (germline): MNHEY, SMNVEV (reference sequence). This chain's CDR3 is CASSPRLAGAPNNEQFF. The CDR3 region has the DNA TGTGCCAGCAGTCCCAGACTAGCGGGAGCCCCTAACAATGAGCAGTTCTTC.

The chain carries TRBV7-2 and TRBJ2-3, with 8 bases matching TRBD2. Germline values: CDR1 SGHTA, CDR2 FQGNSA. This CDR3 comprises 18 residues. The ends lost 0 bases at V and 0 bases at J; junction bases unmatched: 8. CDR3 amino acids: CASSLALTIAGSTDTQYF. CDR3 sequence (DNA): TGTGCCAGCAGCTTAGCACTTACTATAGCGGGAAGCACAGATACGCAGTATTTT.

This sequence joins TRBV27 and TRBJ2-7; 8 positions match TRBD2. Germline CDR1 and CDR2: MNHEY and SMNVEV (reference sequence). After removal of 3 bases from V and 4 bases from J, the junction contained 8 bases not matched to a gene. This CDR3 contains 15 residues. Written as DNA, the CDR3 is TGTGCCAGCAGTTTGGGCGGGGGGCTATATTACGAGCAGTACTTC. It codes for CASSLGGGLYYEQYF.

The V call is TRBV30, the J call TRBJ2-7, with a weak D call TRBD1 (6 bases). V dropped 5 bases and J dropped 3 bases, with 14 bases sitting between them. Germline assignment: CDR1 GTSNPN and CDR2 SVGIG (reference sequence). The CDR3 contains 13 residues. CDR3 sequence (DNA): TGTGCCTGGGGCCGGGACACCGTCTACGAGCAGTACTTC. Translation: CAWGRDTVYEQYF.